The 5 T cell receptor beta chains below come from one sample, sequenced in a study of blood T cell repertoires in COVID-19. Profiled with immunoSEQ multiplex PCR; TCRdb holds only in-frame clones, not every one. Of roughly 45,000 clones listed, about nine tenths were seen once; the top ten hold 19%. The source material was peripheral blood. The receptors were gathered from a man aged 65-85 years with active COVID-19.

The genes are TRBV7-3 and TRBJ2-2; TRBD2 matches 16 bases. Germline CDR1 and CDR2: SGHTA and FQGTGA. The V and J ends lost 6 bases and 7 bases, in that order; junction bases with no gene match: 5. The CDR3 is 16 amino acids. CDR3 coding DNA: TGTGCCAGCAGAGGGACTAGCGGGAGGGCCTACGGGGAGCTGTTTTTT. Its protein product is CASRGTSGRAYGELFF.

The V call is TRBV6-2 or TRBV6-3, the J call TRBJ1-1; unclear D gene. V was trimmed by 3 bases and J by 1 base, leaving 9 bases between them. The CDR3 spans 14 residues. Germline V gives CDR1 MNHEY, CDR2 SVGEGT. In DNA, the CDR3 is TGTGCCAGCAGTTATGGTCGGGGGAACACTGAAGCTTTCTTT. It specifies CASSYGRGNTEAFF.

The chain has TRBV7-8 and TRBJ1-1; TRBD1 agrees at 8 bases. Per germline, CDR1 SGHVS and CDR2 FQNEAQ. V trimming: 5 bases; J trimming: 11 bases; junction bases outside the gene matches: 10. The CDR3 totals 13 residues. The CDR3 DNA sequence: TGTGCCAGCAGCCCAGCCGGGACAGGCTTCGCTTTCTTT. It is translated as CASSPAGTGFAFF.

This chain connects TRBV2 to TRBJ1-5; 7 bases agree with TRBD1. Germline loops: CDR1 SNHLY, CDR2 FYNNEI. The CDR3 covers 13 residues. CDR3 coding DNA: TGTGCTTCTGCAGGGGGTGGTAATCAGCCCCAGCATTTT. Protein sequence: CASAGGGNQPQHF.

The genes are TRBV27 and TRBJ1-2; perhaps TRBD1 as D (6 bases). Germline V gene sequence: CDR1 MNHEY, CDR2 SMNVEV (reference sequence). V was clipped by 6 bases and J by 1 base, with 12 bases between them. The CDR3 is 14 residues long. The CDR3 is CASSSGTRNYGYTF. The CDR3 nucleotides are TGTGCCAGCAGCTCCGGGACACGTAACTATGGCTACACCTTC.